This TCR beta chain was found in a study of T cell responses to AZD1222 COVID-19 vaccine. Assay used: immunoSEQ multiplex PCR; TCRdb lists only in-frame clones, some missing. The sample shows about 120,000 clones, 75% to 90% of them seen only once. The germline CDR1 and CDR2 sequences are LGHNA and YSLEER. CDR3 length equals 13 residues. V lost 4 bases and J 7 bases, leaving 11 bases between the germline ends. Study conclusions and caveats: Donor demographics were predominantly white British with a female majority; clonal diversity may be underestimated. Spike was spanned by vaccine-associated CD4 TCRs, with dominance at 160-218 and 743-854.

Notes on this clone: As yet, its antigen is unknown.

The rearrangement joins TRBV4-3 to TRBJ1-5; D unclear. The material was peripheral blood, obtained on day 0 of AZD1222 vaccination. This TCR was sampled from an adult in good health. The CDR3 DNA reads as TGCGCCAGCAGCCGTGGAGCCGGGCAGCCCCAGCATTTT. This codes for CASSRGAGQPQHF.